These T cell receptor beta chains were read from a single sample in a study of T-cell reconstitution after alpha-beta-depleted transplantation in children. TCRdb reprocessed the PCR reads with MiXCR, giving one entry per CDR3 protein. This repertoire shows about 200,000 distinct CDR3 sequences, roughly 6.5% found once; its top ten account for 4.5%. The sample was PBMCs, taken before TCRalphabeta/CD19-depleted stem cell transplant. The receptors shown here come from a girl under three years old with combined immunodeficiency, due to receive a stem cell transplant. CDR3s include the opening cysteine and the closing phenylalanine or tryptophan. The order of the fields is V gene, clone size, J gene, CDR3 protein. The listing skips clone size in some rows; elsewhere it reads once, few, many or a size class.

TRBV4-2	many	TRBJ2-7	CASSQAWSGGYEQYF
TRBV7-3	few	TRBJ2-7	CASSPEGLAGTNEQYF
TRBV28	many	TRBJ1-1	CASSFYGTANTEAFF
TRBV20-1	NA	TRBJ1-5	CSARRAGRGFRSNQPQHF
TRBV6-2/TRBV6-3	many	TRBJ2-1	CASSYSNTGNEQFF
TRBV6-1	many	TRBJ2-1	CASSQWDWSSYNEQFF
TRBV7-9	many	TRBJ2-7	CASSKGRGTPYEQYF
TRBV29-1	many	TRBJ1-4	CSVGGGRGEKLFF
TRBV29-1	NA	TRBJ2-3	CSAPGLAGGTDTQYF
TRBV10-3	many	TRBJ2-7	CAISVDSGRWNYEQYF
TRBV7-8	many	TRBJ1-1	CASSVDGQDRQVNTEAFF
TRBV4-2	many	TRBJ1-2	CASRYDRGNYGYTF
TRBV24-1	NA	TRBJ1-5	CATRSHPGMGGNQPQHF
TRBV14	few	TRBJ2-1	CASSLIRGGRSYNEQFF
TRBV5-4	many	TRBJ2-4	CASSLVGLAGEKLAKNIQYF
TRBV28	many	TRBJ2-7	CASTLQGWDGEQYF
TRBV7-9	many	TRBJ2-1	CASSHGLAGGNEQFF
TRBV27	many	TRBJ2-7	CASSPGTNYEQYF
TRBV18	few	TRBJ1-2	CASSLPTGGIHGYTF
TRBV20-1	NA	TRBJ2-1	CSARDGQGGSEQFF
TRBV10-2	many	TRBJ2-3	CASSDLSSTDTQYF
TRBV6-6	many	TRBJ1-5	CASSRQGSQPQHF
TRBV27	many	TRBJ2-2	CASSFMTGNTGELFF
TRBV29-1	NA	TRBJ1-2	CSVEDGASLGNYGYTF